The 5 T cell receptor beta chains below come from one sample, sequenced in a study of regulatory T cells in long-lasting Graves disease (dated by TCRdb to the early 2020s). Library preparation employed multiplex PCR. Sequenced on an Illumina HiSeq 4000. CDR3 regions were amplified by Arm-PCR with iRepertoire HTBI primers to construct TCR beta libraries. TCRdb applied fastp at Q25 and MiXCR to the public reads, then kept only in-frame beta chains. Every entry covers one CDR3 protein and lists the most common genes and DNA from its rows. For this sample there are around 400,000 distinct CDR3 sequences; around 15% appear just once. The ten largest clonotypes hold around a fifth of the sample. The meaning of the sample's time point label: newly diagnosed GD, antithyroid drugs for less than 3 months. For both TCR sequencing and RNA sequencing, RNA was extracted from PBMCs using TRIzol. The sequenced sample was peripheral blood mononuclear cells (PBMCs), obtained at new diagnosis, from a patient treated with antithyroid drugs. The receptors derive from a female donor with Graves disease.

This clonotype was counted a few times. The chain recombines TRBV6-5 with TRBJ1-2; D might be TRBD1 (6 bases). The CDR3 contains 15 residues. V was clipped by 0 bases and J by 7 bases, with 15 bases between them. The germline V gene has CDR1 MNHEY and CDR2 SVGAGI. The CDR3 sequence: CASSYSRRGGGGYTF. CDR3 DNA: TGTGCCAGCAGTTACTCGAGAAGGGGGGGGGGTGGCTACACCTTC.

The sample holds many counts of this clonotype. V and J are TRBV20-1 and TRBJ2-5; no reliable D call. Trimming took off 3 bases at V and 4 bases at J, with 6 bases between the two ends. There are 11 residues in the CDR3. From germline, CDR1 is DFQATT and CDR2 SNEGSKA (reference sequence). Written as DNA, the CDR3 is TGCAGTGCTAGCAAGGGAGAGACCCAGTACTTC. This gives the protein CSASKGETQYF.

This clonotype was recorded many times. V is TRBV20-1 and J is TRBJ1-5, with TRBD1 matching 7 bases. V shed 5 bases, J shed 2 bases, and the junction held 9 bases outside the gene matches. The CDR3 covers 15 residues. The V gene's germline CDR1 is DFQATT and CDR2 SNEGSKA (reference sequence). The CDR3 DNA follows: TGCAGTGCTCAGCGACAGGGCGGTGGCAATCAGCCCCAGCATTTT. It specifies CSAQRQGGGNQPQHF.

This clonotype showed up many times. V usage is TRBV7-8 and J usage is TRBJ2-4; D is ambiguous. CDR3 size: 14 residues. Germline V lookup: CDR1 SGHVS, CDR2 FQNEAQ. Deletions cut 5 bases from V and 1 base from J, with 9 bases between. The CDR3 sequence: CASSPRTAKNIQYF. The DNA of the CDR3 is TGTGCCAGCAGCCCCCGGACGGCCAAAAACATTCAGTACTTC.

This clonotype was seen many times. This sequence joins TRBV5-1 and TRBJ2-3; 13 bases line up with TRBD2. Losses at the gene ends were 4 bases for V and 2 bases for J; bases not matched to a gene: 7. The V gene's germline CDR1 is SGHRS and CDR2 YFSETQ. This CDR3 contains 17 residues. The CDR3 DNA follows: TGCGCCAGCAGCCGGAGAACTAGCGGGGGGGACACAGATACGCAGTATTTT. It codes for CASSRRTSGGDTDTQYF.